The present T cell receptor (beta chain) was sequenced within a study of T cell responses to AZD1222 COVID-19 vaccine (dated by TCRdb to the early 2020s). For the study in its entirety: A total of 233 trial participants underwent TCR sequencing, of whom under 220 had received two doses of AZD1222 and 26 had received two doses of the MenACWY control vaccine. Trial participants were enrolled by age into subgroups of 18-55, 56-69 and 70-plus years, and around 150, 29 and 61 TCR-sequenced participants, respectively, were included in these subgroups.

The label giving this sample's time point can be read as: about 28 days (+/-7) after the second vaccine dose. AZD1222 recipients given second doses at about 4 weeks or at about 12 weeks were pooled, since spike-specific TCR depth and breadth were not found to differ between the two schedules. The vaccinee samples were drawn from two UK trials, COV001 and COV002, one of which was a single-blind randomized controlled phase 2/3 trial testing AZD1222 (ChAdOx1 nCoV-19) in healthy adults. For TCRbeta chain sequencing, PBMC samples from trial participants were taken at day 0 and at day 28 after the second dose. General study outcomes and caveats: Conclusions about previously exposed vaccinees are limited because only six or seven AZD1222 recipients were SARS-CoV-2 seropositive at baseline. The whole spike protein was spanned by vaccine-associated CD4 TCRs, and dominant responses were seen in regions 160-218 and 743-854. In the small 56-69-year group, the increase in depth fell short of significance, most likely because of low power. Epitopes outside the regions mutated in the B.1.351 and B.1.1.7 variants were reportedly recognized by nearly half of the unique spike-specific TCRs. Participants were mostly white British and included more females than males, and it was suggested by the authors that clonal diversity may have been underestimated. A significant rise in spike-specific TCR breadth and depth was observed after two AZD1222 doses relative to day 0 and relative to MenACWY recipients. Because no samples from the day 14 peak response were available, repertoires could be characterized only after the peak T cell response.

The CDR3 regions of human TCRbeta chains were analyzed by immunosequencing. The paper's processing steps were these. TCRs in the repertoires were matched against a reference library of SARS-CoV-2-specific TCRs that had been generated with the MIRA antigen-specificity platform. Breadth was defined as the fraction of unique TCRs that were SARS-CoV-2-associated. Depth was defined as the fraction of total T cells that were SARS-CoV-2-associated. Using the MIRA data, each spike-specific TCR was assigned both to the spike region to which the TCR was reactive and to a CD4 or CD8 class. Log10-transformed breadth and depth values were compared by one-way ANOVA with Sidak's multiple comparisons tests. TCRdb carries this immuneACCESS record with in-frame sequences only. Its versions omit some clonotypes, under half of them owing to an unresolved V gene in the studies checked, with the rest unexplained. The V and J calls and clone size are taken from that table; D and trimming were inferred from the DNA. The table for this sample lists 110,000 or so clones; 80% to 90% of them were counted only once. Jointly, the top ten make up 44% of the sample.

Turning to this clone: This receptor's antigen is unknown. Base qualities were left out, and no much larger clone turns up one base away.

Looking up the germline V gene yields CDR1 MDHEN and CDR2 SYDVKM. The CDR3 runs 14 amino acids, cysteine and phenylalanine included. Of all the DNA, just the CDR3 is kept, 42 bases in frame from base 1. V ends up 4 bases short and J 6 bases short, with an unmatched junction base count of 4. The sequence links TRBV28 to TRBJ2-4; 9 middle bases align to TRBD1. Here the sequenced sample was peripheral blood, taken 28 days after the second AZD1222 dose. The receptor's source is an adult who received the AZD1222 COVID-19 vaccine. In nucleotide form, the sequence is TGTGCCAGCAGTTCGGGACAGGGATTAAACATTCAGTACTTC. This translates into CASSSGQGLNIQYF.